Detailed here is one T cell receptor (beta chain). TCRdb's copy holds only in-frame clones and misses some; the assay was immunoSEQ multiplex PCR. Of about 180,000 clones listed, roughly 85% are singletons. Adults between roughly 18 and 89 years of age took part from approximately 24 US areas. Allocation to cohorts depended on clinical history reported by the participants. Recovered Cohort 3 donors showed two negative PCRs, clearance, or symptom resolution. This CDR3 spans 11 amino acids. V lost 2 bases and J lost 8, with 7 bases in between. Germline V CDR1 and CDR2: SGDLS, YYNGEE. This record belongs to a study of blood T cell repertoires in COVID-19.

Sequencing used PBMCs or T cells enriched from blood (not recorded which). This sequence originates from a middle-aged man who had recovered from COVID-19. The rearrangement links TRBV9 to TRBJ1-2; D may be TRBD1 (5 bases). The CDR3 region is CASSVPGGYTF. The CDR3 DNA reads TGTGCCAGCAGCGTCCCAGGGGGCTACACCTTC.